The clone carrying this T cell receptor (beta chain) was detected a few times. Its antigen is still unknown. The data stem from a study of cytomegalovirus exposure and HLA in healthy donors. Study results and limitations: The classifier, whose performance was assessed in both the original and validation cohorts, reportedly diagnosed cytomegalovirus status with high specificity and sensitivity. What a later analysis showed was that several of the most significant clusters appeared linked to common viral pathogens. In vitro confirmation showed three CMV-associated chains to be CMV antigen specific. Donors belonging to an Asian-associated ancestry cluster reportedly showed fewer N-insertions in productive TCRs than the 666-donor mean, according to what a later analysis found.

The study ran its PCR with 60 Vbeta and 13 Jbeta primers. Sequencing used immunoSEQ multiplex PCR; TCRdb keeps in-frame clones, though not all of them. The top ten clones hold around 2% of a sample with around 200,000 clones, 60% to 80% of them seen once. CDR3 length: 15 amino acids. Trimming took 0 bases from V and 5 from J, leaving 13 bases between them. Germline V CDR1 and CDR2: MNHNY, SVGAGI (reference sequence). This TCR was recovered from a man in his late teens or twenties in good health and CMV-seronegative. The sample taken for sequencing was PBMCs. The rearrangement joins TRBV6-6 to TRBJ1-1; tentative D call: TRBD1 (6 bases). In DNA form, the CDR3 reads TGTGCCAGCAGTTACTCGAACCAGGGGAGTACTGAAGCTTTCTTT. Its protein is CASSYSNQGSTEAFF.